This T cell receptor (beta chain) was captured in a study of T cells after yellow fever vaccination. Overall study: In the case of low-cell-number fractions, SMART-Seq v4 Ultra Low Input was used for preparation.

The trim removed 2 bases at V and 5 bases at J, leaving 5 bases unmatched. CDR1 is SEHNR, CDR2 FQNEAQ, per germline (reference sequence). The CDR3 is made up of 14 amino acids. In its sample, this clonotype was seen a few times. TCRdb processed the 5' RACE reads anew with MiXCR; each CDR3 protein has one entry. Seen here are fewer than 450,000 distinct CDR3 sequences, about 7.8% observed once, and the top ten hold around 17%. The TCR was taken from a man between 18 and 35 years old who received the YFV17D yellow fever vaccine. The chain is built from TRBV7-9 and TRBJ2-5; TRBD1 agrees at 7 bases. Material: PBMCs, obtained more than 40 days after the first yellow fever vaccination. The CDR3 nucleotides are TGTGCCAGCAGCTTACGACAGGGCGGGGAGACCCAGTACTTC. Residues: CASSLRQGGETQYF.